These 3 T cell receptor beta chains came from one sample sequenced in a study of T cells in Graves' hyperthyroidism and ophthalmopathy. The source material, RNA transcripts, was used to amplify TCR beta CDR3 regions. Carried out on the TCR CDR3, a first-round RT-PCR used the HTBI primer set. From the multiplex PCR reads, TCRdb called clonotypes with MiXCR, one entry per CDR3 protein. The table lists around 520,000 distinct CDR3 sequences, roughly 25% of them singletons, with 11% in the top ten. The sequencing input was blood. These receptors were taken from a woman under 40 with Graves' ophthalmopathy.

At least ten counts were recorded for this clonotype. The chain is built from TRBV6-5 and TRBJ1-1; D not certain. The CDR3 runs 15 residues. V was pared by 0 bases and J by 1 base, with 9 bases between. Germline lookup yields CDR1 MNHEY and CDR2 SVGAGI. The CDR3 DNA reads TGTGCCAGCAGTTACTCGGCCGGGAGGAACACTGAAGCTTTCTTT. Translated, it gives CASSYSAGRNTEAFF.

To note about this clonotype: A much larger clone lies one base from this, so it may be a read error. The J gene is TRBJ1-1, the V gene TRBV12-3 or TRBV12-4, with 7 bases lining up with TRBD1. The length of the CDR3 is 16 residues. CDR3 nucleotides: TGTGCCAGCAGACGAAGTAAACAGGGGAATGGCACTGAAACTTTCTTT. It encodes CASRRSKQGNGTETFF.

This clonotype was seen at least ten times. The chain is built from TRBV6-5 and TRBJ1-2; no reliable D call. V was trimmed by 1 base and J by 4 bases, leaving 10 bases between them. The germline CDR1 and CDR2 sequences are MNHEY and SVGAGI. The CDR3 is 14 residues long. The CDR3 loop reads CASSYLGIIYGYTF. The CDR3 DNA reads TGTGCCAGCAGTTACTTGGGGATTATCTATGGCTACACCTTC.